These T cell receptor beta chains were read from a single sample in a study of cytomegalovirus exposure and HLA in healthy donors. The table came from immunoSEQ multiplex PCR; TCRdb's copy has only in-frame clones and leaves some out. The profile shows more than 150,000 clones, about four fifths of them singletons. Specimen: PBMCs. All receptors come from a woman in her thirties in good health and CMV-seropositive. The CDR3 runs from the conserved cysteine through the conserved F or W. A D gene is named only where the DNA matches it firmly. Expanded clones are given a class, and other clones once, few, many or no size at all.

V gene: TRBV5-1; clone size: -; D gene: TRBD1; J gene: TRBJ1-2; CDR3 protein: CASQGARGYTF; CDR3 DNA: TGCGCCAGCCAGGGGGCGCGTGGCTACACCTTC
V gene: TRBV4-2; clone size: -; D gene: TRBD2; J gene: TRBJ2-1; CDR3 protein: CASSQVTGTSGSSYNEQFF; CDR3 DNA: TGTGCCAGCAGCCAAGTAACCGGGACTAGCGGTAGCTCCTACAATGAGCAGTTCTTC
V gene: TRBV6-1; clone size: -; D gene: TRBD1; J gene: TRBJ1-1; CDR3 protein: CASGPDRVWAFF; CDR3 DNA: TGTGCCAGCGGGCCGGACAGGGTTTGGGCTTTCTTT
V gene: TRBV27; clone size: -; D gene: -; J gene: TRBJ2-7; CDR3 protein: CASSGHPYEQYF; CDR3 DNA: TGTGCCAGCTCGGGACACCCCTACGAGCAGTACTTC
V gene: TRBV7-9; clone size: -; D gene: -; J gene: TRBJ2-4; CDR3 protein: CASSATGNGNIQYF; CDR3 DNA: TGTGCCAGCAGCGCAACGGGAAACGGAAACATTCAGTACTTC
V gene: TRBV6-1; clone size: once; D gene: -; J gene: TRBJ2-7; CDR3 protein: CASSEFFWASETYEQYF; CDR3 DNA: TGTGCCAGCAGTGAATTCTTTTGGGCTAGCGAGACCTACGAGCAGTACTTC
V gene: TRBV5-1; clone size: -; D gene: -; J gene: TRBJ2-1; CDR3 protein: CASSPKTSTSEQFF; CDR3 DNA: TGCGCCAGCAGCCCAAAGACAAGTACGAGTGAGCAGTTCTTC
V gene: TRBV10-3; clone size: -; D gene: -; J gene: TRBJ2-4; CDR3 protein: CAISETGLAKNIQYF; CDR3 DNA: TGTGCCATCAGTGAGACAGGGCTGGCCAAAAACATTCAGTACTTC
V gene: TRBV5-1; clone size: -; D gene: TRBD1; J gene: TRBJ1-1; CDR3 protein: CASSLDGTGGPVKAFF; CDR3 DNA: TGCGCCAGCAGCTTGGACGGGACAGGGGGCCCGGTGAAAGCTTTCTTT
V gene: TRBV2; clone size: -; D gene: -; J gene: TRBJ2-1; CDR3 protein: CASGRYNEQFF; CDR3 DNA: TGTGCCAGCGGTCGGTACAATGAGCAGTTCTTC
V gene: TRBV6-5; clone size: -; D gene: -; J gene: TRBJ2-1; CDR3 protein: CASSYVTGRYNEQFF; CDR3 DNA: TGTGCCAGCAGTTACGTTACGGGTCGCTACAATGAGCAGTTCTTC
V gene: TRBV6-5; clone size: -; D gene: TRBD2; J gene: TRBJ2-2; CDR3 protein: CASSRGGWNTGELFF; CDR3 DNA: TGTGCCAGCAGCCGCGGGGGGTGGAACACCGGGGAGCTGTTTTTT
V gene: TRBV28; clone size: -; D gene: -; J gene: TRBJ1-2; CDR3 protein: CASSLLGRPNYGYTF; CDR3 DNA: TGTGCCAGCAGTTTACTGGGGCGTCCTAACTATGGCTACACCTTC
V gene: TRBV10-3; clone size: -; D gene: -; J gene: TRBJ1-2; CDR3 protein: CAIFSGQGNYGYTF; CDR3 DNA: TGTGCCATCTTCTCGGGGCAGGGGAATTATGGCTACACCTTC
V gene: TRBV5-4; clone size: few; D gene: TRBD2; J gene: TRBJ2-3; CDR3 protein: CASTSGLAADTQYF; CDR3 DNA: TGTGCCAGCACTTCGGGACTAGCCGCAGATACGCAGTATTTT
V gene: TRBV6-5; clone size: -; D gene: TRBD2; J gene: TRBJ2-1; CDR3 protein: CASTPLAGDYNEQFF; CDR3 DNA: TGTGCCAGCACCCCACTAGCGGGGGATTACAATGAGCAGTTCTTC
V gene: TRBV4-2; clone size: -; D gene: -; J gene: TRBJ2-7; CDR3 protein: CASSTRKRPPYEQYF; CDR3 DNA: TGTGCCAGCAGCACACGTAAGCGACCACCCTACGAGCAGTACTTC
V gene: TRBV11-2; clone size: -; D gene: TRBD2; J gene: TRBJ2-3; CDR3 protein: CASSSSGLAATDTQYF; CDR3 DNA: TGTGCCAGCAGCTCAAGTGGACTAGCGGCTACAGATACGCAGTATTTT
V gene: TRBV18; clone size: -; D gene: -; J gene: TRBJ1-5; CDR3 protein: CASSPQGSVNQPQHF; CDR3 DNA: TGTGCCAGCTCACCACAGGGGTCTGTTAATCAGCCCCAGCATTTT
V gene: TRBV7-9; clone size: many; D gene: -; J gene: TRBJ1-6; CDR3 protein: CASSPGRDSPLHF; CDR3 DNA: TGTGCCAGCAGCCCTGGTCGGGATTCACCCCTCCACTTT
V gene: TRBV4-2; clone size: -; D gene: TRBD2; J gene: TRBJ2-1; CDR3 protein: CASSQGVPLAEYNEQFF; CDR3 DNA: TGTGCCAGCAGCCAAGGGGTCCCACTAGCGGAATACAATGAGCAGTTCTTC
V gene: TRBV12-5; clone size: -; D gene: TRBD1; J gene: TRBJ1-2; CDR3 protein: CASGPARTGDSYTF; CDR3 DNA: TGTGCTAGTGGACCCGCCCGGACAGGGGATAGCTACACCTTC
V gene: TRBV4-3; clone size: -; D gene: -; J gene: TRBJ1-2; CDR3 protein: CASSRSGGGYGYTF; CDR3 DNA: TGCGCCAGCAGCCGCAGCGGGGGAGGGTATGGCTACACCTTC
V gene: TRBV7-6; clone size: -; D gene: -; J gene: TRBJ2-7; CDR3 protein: CASSTTDSLYEQYF; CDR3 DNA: TGTGCCAGCAGCACCACGGACAGCCTCTACGAGCAGTACTTC
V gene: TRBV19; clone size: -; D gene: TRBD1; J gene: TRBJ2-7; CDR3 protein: CASSPGTGGYEQYF; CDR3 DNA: TGTGCCAGTAGTCCCGGGACAGGGGGTTACGAGCAGTACTTC
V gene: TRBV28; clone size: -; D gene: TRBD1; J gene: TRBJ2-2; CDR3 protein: CASSVSQGRPGELFF; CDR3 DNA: TGTGCCAGCAGCGTTTCACAGGGGCGGCCCGGGGAGCTGTTTTTT
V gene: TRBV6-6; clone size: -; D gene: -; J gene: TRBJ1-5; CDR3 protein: CASSYLTEDQPQHF; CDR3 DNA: TGTGCCAGCAGTTACTTGACAGAAGATCAGCCCCAGCATTTT